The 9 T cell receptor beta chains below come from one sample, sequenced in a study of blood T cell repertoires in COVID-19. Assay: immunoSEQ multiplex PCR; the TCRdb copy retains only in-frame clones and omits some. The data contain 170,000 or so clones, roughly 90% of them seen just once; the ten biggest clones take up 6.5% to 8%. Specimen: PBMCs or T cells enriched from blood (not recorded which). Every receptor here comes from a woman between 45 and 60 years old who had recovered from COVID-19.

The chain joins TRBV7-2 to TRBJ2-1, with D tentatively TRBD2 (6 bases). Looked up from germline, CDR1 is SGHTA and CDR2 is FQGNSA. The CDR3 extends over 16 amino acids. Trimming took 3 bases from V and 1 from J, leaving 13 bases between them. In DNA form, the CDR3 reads TGTGCCAGCAGCTTGCTACTAGCTTCATCCTACAATGAGCAGTTCTTC. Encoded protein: CASSLLLASSYNEQFF.

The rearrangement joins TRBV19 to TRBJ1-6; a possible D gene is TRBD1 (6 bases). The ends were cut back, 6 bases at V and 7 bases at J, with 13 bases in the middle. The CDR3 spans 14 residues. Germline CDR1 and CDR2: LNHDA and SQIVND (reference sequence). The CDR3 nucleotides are TGTGCCAGTAGCCCAGACAGGAGGAATTCACCCCTCCACTTT. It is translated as CASSPDRRNSPLHF.

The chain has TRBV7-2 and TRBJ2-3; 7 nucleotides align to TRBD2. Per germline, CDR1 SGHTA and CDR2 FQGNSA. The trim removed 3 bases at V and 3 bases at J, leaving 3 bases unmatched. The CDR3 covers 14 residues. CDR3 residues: CASSFGGGTDTQYF. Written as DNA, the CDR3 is TGTGCCAGCAGCTTTGGCGGGGGTACAGATACGCAGTATTTT.

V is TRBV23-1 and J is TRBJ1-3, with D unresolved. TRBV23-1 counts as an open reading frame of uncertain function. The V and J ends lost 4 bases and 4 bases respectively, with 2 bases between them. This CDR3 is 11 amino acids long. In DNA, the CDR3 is TGCGCCAGCAGTCCAGGAAACACCATATATTTT. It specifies CASSPGNTIYF.

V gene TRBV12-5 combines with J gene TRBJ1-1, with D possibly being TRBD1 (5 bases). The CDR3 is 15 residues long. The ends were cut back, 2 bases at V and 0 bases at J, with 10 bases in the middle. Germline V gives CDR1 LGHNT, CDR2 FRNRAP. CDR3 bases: TGTGCTAGTGGTTTGCCAACAGGTATGAACACTGAAGCTTTCTTT. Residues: CASGLPTGMNTEAFF.

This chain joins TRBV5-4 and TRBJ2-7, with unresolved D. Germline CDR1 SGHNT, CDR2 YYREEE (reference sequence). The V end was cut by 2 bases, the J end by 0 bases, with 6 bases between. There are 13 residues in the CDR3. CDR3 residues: CASSFSRSYEQYF. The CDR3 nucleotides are TGTGCCAGCAGCTTTAGCCGCTCCTACGAGCAGTACTTC.

CDR3 bases: TGCGCCAGCAGCTTGAGAACTAGCGGTCTAGAGCAGTACTTC. Translated: CASSLRTSGLEQYF. The rearrangement links TRBV5-1 to TRBJ2-7; 8 bases map to TRBD2. The germline V gene has CDR1 SGHRS and CDR2 YFSETQ. The ends lost 1 base at V and 7 bases at J; junction bases unmatched: 7. The length of the CDR3 is 14 residues.

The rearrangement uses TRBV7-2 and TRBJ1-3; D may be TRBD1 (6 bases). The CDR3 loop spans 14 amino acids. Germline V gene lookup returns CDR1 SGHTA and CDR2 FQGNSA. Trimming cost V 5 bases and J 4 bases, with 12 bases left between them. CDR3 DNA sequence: TGTGCCAGCAGCCCCCAGAGGGGGGGAAACACCATATATTTT. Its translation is CASSPQRGGNTIYF. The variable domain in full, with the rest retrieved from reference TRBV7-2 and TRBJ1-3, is GAGVSQSPSNKVTEKGKDVELRCDPISGHTALYWYRQSLGQGLEFLIYFQGNSAPDKSGLPSDRFSAERTGGSVSTLTIQRTQQEDSAVYLCASSPQRGGNTIYFGEGSWLTVV.

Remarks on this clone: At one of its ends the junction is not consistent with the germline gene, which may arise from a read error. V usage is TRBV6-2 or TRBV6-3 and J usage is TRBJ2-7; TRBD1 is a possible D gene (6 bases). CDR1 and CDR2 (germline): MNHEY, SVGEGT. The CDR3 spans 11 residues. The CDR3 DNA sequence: TGTGCCAGCAGTTACAAGCGACAGGAGAACTTC. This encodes CASSYKRQENF.